This passage covers 9 T cell receptor beta chains from one sample sequenced in a study of cytomegalovirus exposure and HLA in healthy donors. 60 Vbeta and 13 Jbeta primers were used in PCR. Libraries were prepared by immunoSEQ multiplex PCR; TCRdb keeps only in-frame clonotypes and omits some of them. Of about 38,000 clones in the sample, more than 60% were seen once. Material for sequencing was PBMCs. The receptors were sampled from a man aged 25-45 years in good health and CMV-seronegative.

This clone was detected once. This sequence joins TRBV18 and TRBJ2-3; D gene ambiguous. The germline CDR1 and CDR2 sequences are KGHSH and LQKENI. CDR3 length: 13 amino acids. The V and J ends lost 3 bases and 1 base respectively, with 5 bases between them. In DNA form, the CDR3 reads TGTGCCAGCTCACCGAGCCGCACAGATACGCAGTATTTT. Translated: CASSPSRTDTQYF.

The V gene is TRBV2, the J gene TRBJ1-6; D might be TRBD1 (6 bases). The CDR3 is made up of 14 amino acids. Trimming shortened V by 7 bases and J by 6 bases, and 13 bases separated the two germline ends. CDR1 is SNHLY, CDR2 FYNNEI, per germline. The CDR3 protein is CASTPDSPNSPLHF. The CDR3 DNA reads as TGTGCCAGCACCCCGGACAGCCCTAATTCACCCCTCCACTTT.

This clone has a handful of counts. V usage is TRBV18 and J usage is TRBJ1-4; the D gene is possibly TRBD1 (5 bases). Trimming pared 1 base from V and 5 bases from J, leaving 8 bases between. Germline loops: CDR1 KGHSH, CDR2 LQKENI. The CDR3 is made up of 14 amino acids. This CDR3 reads CASSPRGGNEKLFF. DNA of the CDR3: TGTGCCAGCTCACCACGGGGGGGGAATGAAAAACTGTTTTTT.

The chain links TRBV6-1 to TRBJ2-3; 11 bases match TRBD2. The CDR3 covers 15 residues. V lost 5 bases and J lost 4; bases outside the gene matches: 5. Per the germline V gene, CDR1 is MNHNS and CDR2 is SASEGT. CDR3 sequence reads: CASSPTSGTPDTQYF. CDR3 bases: TGTGCCAGCAGTCCGACTAGCGGGACCCCAGATACGCAGTATTTT.

The table lists this clone with a count of one. V is TRBV4-1 and J is TRBJ2-7; possibly TRBD2 for D (5 bases). This CDR3 has 13 residues. With 0 bases removed from V and 9 bases from J, the gap between germline ends came to 12 bases. Germline loops: CDR1 MGHRA, CDR2 YSYEKL. In DNA, the CDR3 is TGCGCCAGCAGCCAAGAATTGAGGGCAGGGCAGTACTTC. Protein sequence: CASSQELRAGQYF.

This clone was seen a handful of times. V is TRBV6-1 and J is TRBJ2-1, with 12 bases aligning to TRBD1. This CDR3 region has 14 residues. V lost 3 bases and J lost 7; bases outside the gene matches: 1. The V gene's germline CDR1 is MNHNS and CDR2 SASEGT. CDR3 nucleotides: TGTGCCAGCAGTGAGGGACAGGGGGCGAATGAGCAGTTCTTC. Encoded protein: CASSEGQGANEQFF.

This sequence joins TRBV28 and TRBJ1-2, with D unresolved. The CDR3 is 12 residues long. CDR1 and CDR2 from the germline V gene are MDHEN and SYDVKM. V was cut by 3 bases and J by 6 bases, with 8 bases left in between. The CDR3 spells CASSFAGDGYTF. The CDR3 DNA sequence: TGTGCCAGCAGTTTCGCTGGAGATGGCTACACCTTC.

This rearrangement joins TRBV7-2 to TRBJ1-5; D is ambiguous. Looked up from germline, CDR1 is SGHTA and CDR2 is FQGNSA. This CDR3 is built from 14 residues. V lost 4 bases to trimming and J lost 3 bases, with 10 bases between them. CDR3 loop: CASSSVGLNQPQHF. Written as DNA, the CDR3 is TGTGCCAGCAGCTCCGTTGGCCTCAATCAGCCCCAGCATTTT.

The V call is TRBV11-2, the J call TRBJ2-1; 9 nucleotides match TRBD2. Germline V gene sequence: CDR1 SGHAT, CDR2 FQNNGV. J gave up 1 base and V 5 bases, and 6 bases lay outside the gene matches. The CDR3 contains 16 residues. This CDR3 reads CASSRISGRSYNEQFF. The CDR3 DNA follows: TGTGCCAGCAGCCGTATTAGCGGGAGATCCTACAATGAGCAGTTCTTC.